Each of the 5 T cell receptor beta chains below was sequenced from the same sample in a study of blood T cell repertoires in COVID-19. Assay: immunoSEQ multiplex PCR; the TCRdb copy retains only in-frame clones and omits some. Found here are 180,000 or so clones, roughly 87% of them singletons; the top ten hold around 1.5%. The sequencing input was peripheral blood. These receptor sequences come from a woman aged 45-65 years with acute or convalescent COVID-19.

CDR3 in DNA: TGTGCCAGCAGCCTGGGACAGTTCTATGGCTACACCTTC. Translation gives CASSLGQFYGYTF. The chain carries TRBV7-8 and TRBJ1-2, with 7 bases matching TRBD1. V shed 5 bases and J 4 bases; nucleotides not matched to a gene: 4. This CDR3 has 13 amino acids. Germline CDR1 is SGHVS and CDR2 is FQNEAQ.

The chain combines TRBV11-2 with TRBJ2-7, with D perhaps TRBD2 (5 bases). V lost 1 base and J 2 bases, leaving 15 bases between the germline ends. Germline lookup yields CDR1 SGHAT and CDR2 FQNNGV. The CDR3 loop spans 16 amino acids. The CDR3 sequence is CASSLVGIGITYEQYF. As DNA, the CDR3 is TGTGCCAGCAGCTTAGTCGGGATCGGAATCACCTACGAGCAGTACTTC.

V usage is TRBV5-4 and J usage is TRBJ2-7; 8 bases agree with TRBD2. Germline lookup yields CDR1 SGHNT and CDR2 YYREEE (reference sequence). The V and J ends lost 5 bases and 0 bases, in that order; junction bases with no gene match: 7. CDR3 size: 15 residues. CDR3 in amino acids: CASSLSGESSYEQYF. The DNA for the CDR3 is TGTGCCAGCAGTCTTAGCGGGGAGAGCTCCTACGAGCAGTACTTC.

The V and J genes are TRBV6-2 or TRBV6-3 and TRBJ2-3; 11 positions agree with TRBD2. V gave up 3 bases and J gave up 2 bases; unmatched junction bases: 19. The germline V gene encodes CDR1 MNHEY and CDR2 SVGEGT. This CDR3 region has 21 residues. This CDR3 is CASSYPSGVGALAGDTDTQYF. The DNA for the CDR3 is TGTGCCAGCAGTTATCCTTCAGGGGTTGGGGCACTAGCGGGAGACACAGATACGCAGTATTTT.

The chain links TRBV7-2 to TRBJ1-1; 7 positions match TRBD1. After removal of 4 bases from V and 4 bases from J, the junction contained 18 bases not matched to a gene. There are 18 residues in the CDR3. Germline V gene sequence: CDR1 SGHTA, CDR2 FQGNSA. The chain's CDR3 is CASSSRSFTGDRGTEAFF. Here the CDR3 DNA reads TGTGCCAGCAGCTCGAGATCTTTCACAGGGGATCGGGGCACTGAAGCTTTCTTT. Using reference TRBV7-2 and TRBJ1-1 for the parts outside the CDR3, the full variable domain is GAGVSQSPSNKVTEKGKDVELRCDPISGHTALYWYRQSLGQGLEFLIYFQGNSAPDKSGLPSDRFSAERTGGSVSTLTIQRTQQEDSAVYLCASSSRSFTGDRGTEAFFGQGTRLTVV.